Listed below are T cell receptor beta chains from one sample, sequenced in a study of cytomegalovirus exposure and HLA in healthy donors. Measured with immunoSEQ multiplex PCR; TCRdb has only the in-frame clones, and not every one. The table has some 110,000 clones, around 75% seen once. The sample was PBMCs. The source of these receptors is a woman aged 25 to 39 in good health and CMV-seronegative. Both conserved end residues are part of each CDR3. Each record gives: J gene, V gene, D gene, clone size, CDR3 protein, CDR3 DNA. D genes are given only for firm matches. Size is stated for part of the rows, as once, few or many counts, or as a class when the clone is expanded.

TRBJ1-1 TRBV6-6 - - CASSYEVAFF TGTGCCAGCAGTTATGAGGTAGCTTTCTTT
TRBJ1-2 TRBV2 - - CASKISELGRGYTF TGTGCCAGCAAGATCTCGGAATTGGGGCGCGGCTACACCTTC
TRBJ1-5 TRBV7-9 TRBD1 - CASSLGQGCTQHF TGTGCCAGCAGCCTCGGACAGGGGTGCACCCAGCATTTT
TRBJ1-1 TRBV6-5 - - CASKEGLGTEAFF TGTGCCAGCAAGGAGGGTTTGGGGACTGAAGCTTTCTTT
TRBJ2-7 TRBV6-1 TRBD2 - CASSDGRGYEQYF TGTGCCAGCAGTGACGGGAGGGGCTACGAGCAGTACTTC
TRBJ1-6 TRBV4-3 TRBD1 - CASSQESGQGVNSPLHF TGCGCCAGCAGCCAAGAGAGCGGACAGGGGGTTAATTCACCCCTCCACTTT
TRBJ2-1 TRBV7-8 TRBD2 - CASSPPWSGANNEQFF TGTGCCAGCAGCCCCCCCTGGAGCGGGGCCAACAATGAGCAGTTCTTC
TRBJ1-4 TRBV6-1 - once CASSVRAGTSRKFNEKLFF TGTGCCAGCAGTGTTAGAGCCGGGACTTCTAGAAAATTTAATGAAAAACTGTTTTTT
TRBJ1-1 TRBV10-3 TRBD1 - CAISEGQGAATEAFF TGTGCCATCAGTGAAGGACAGGGGGCTGCAACTGAAGCTTTCTTT
TRBJ1-1 TRBV19 - - CASSMTGTTTEAFF TGTGCCAGTAGTATGACGGGTACGACCACTGAAGCTTTCTTT
TRBJ2-3 TRBV29-1 TRBD2 - CSVESGLATDAQYF TGCAGCGTTGAGTCCGGACTAGCAACTGACGCGCAGTATTTT
TRBJ2-7 TRBV7-9 TRBD2 - CASSSGLGKGKQYF TGTGCCAGCAGCTCGGGACTAGGGAAGGGGAAGCAGTACTTC
TRBJ2-1 TRBV7-6 TRBD2 - CASSGTSGSYNEQFF TGTGCCAGCAGCGGCACTAGCGGGAGCTACAATGAGCAGTTCTTC
TRBJ1-5 TRBV6-6 - - CASSSGDRSNQPQHF TGTGCCAGCAGTTCCGGCGACAGGAGCAATCAGCCCCAGCATTTT
TRBJ2-7 TRBV6-6 TRBD1 few CASSYGDRVYEQYF TGTGCCAGCAGTTACGGGGACAGGGTCTACGAGCAGTACTTC
TRBJ1-1 TRBV30 - - CAWSVRGDTEAFF TGTGCCTGGAGTGTACGGGGGGACACTGAAGCTTTCTTT
TRBJ2-3 TRBV4-3 - - CASRTVLGGATDTQYF TGCGCCAGCCGCACCGTTTTGGGGGGGGCCACAGATACGCAGTATTTT
TRBJ2-5 TRBV5-1 - few CASSSPEGEETQYF TGCGCCAGCAGCTCTCCTGAGGGAGAAGAGACCCAGTACTTC
TRBJ2-1 TRBV27 - - CASGASYNEQFF TGTGCCAGCGGGGCTTCCTACAATGAGCAGTTCTTC
TRBJ1-2 TRBV10-1 - - CASSYGQNYGYTF TGCGCCAGCAGTTATGGACAGAACTATGGCTACACCTTC
TRBJ2-1 TRBV19 TRBD2 - CASSGLAGGSGEQFF TGTGCCAGTAGCGGACTAGCGGGAGGATCAGGTGAGCAGTTCTTC
TRBJ2-7 TRBV2 - - CASSEVPAFRTKSYEQYF TGTGCCAGCAGTGAAGTTCCGGCATTCCGGACTAAATCCTACGAGCAGTACTTC
TRBJ2-1 TRBV4-3 TRBD1 - CASSQGDRVVFF TGCGCCAGCAGCCAAGGAGACAGGGTTGTGTTCTTC
TRBJ1-4 TRBV7-9 - - CASSSRGTGQNEKLFF TGTGCCAGCAGCTCAAGGGGTACAGGGCAGAATGAAAAACTGTTTTTT
TRBJ1-1 TRBV30 - - CAWSVLGGVNTEAFF TGTGCCTGGAGTGTACTAGGAGGAGTGAACACTGAAGCTTTCTTT
TRBJ2-1 TRBV7-9 - - CASSLVGVNEQFF TGTGCCAGCAGCTTAGTCGGGGTGAATGAGCAGTTCTTC
TRBJ1-2 TRBV5-1 - once CASSSTGSRGYTF TGCGCCAGCAGCTCGACAGGTTCGCGAGGCTACACCTTC
TRBJ1-2 TRBV6-5 TRBD1 - CASSARQGDYYTF TGTGCCAGCAGTGCTAGACAGGGGGATTACTACACCTTC
TRBJ2-7 TRBV6-5 - - CASSRRRGSYEQYF TGTGCCAGCAGTCGACGACGAGGGAGCTACGAGCAGTACTTC
TRBJ2-3 TRBV19 TRBD2 - CASSPSGLAGGSTDTQYF TGTGCCAGTAGCCCATCTGGACTAGCGGGGGGCAGCACAGATACGCAGTATTTT
TRBJ2-7 TRBV5-1 TRBD1 - CASSSIDPQGQQYF TGCGCCAGCAGCTCGATAGACCCACAGGGGCAGCAGTACTTC
TRBJ1-2 TRBV6-5 - - CASSYVGYGYTF TGTGCCAGCAGTTACGTCGGCTATGGCTACACCTTC
TRBJ1-1 TRBV13 - - CASSFRQIMNTEAFF TGTGCCAGCAGCTTTAGACAGATAATGAACACTGAAGCTTTCTTT
TRBJ1-4 TRBV6-6 - - CASRTQGTTNEKLFF TGTGCCAGCAGGACTCAGGGGACCACTAATGAAAAACTGTTTTTT
TRBJ2-7 TRBV19 TRBD2 - CASSIGLAEDEQYF TGTGCCAGTAGTATTGGGCTAGCGGAGGACGAGCAGTACTTC
TRBJ2-1 TRBV6-5 TRBD2 - CASSYSGLAGDNEQFF TGTGCCAGCAGTTACTCAGGACTAGCGGGGGACAATGAGCAGTTCTTC
TRBJ2-3 TRBV13 - - CASSKRGGQLTDTQYF TGTGCCAGCAGCAAAAGGGGTGGGCAGTTAACAGATACGCAGTATTTT
TRBJ1-2 TRBV9 TRBD1 - CASSVGVSRGPLGYGYTF TGTGCCAGCAGCGTAGGGGTCTCAAGGGGGCCCCTAGGGTATGGCTACACCTTC
TRBJ2-7 TRBV2 TRBD2 - CASSGTSGSYEQYF TGTGCCAGCAGTGGGACTAGCGGGAGTTACGAGCAGTACTTC
TRBJ2-3 TRBV2 TRBD2 - CASITSGGAGDTQYF TGTGCCAGCATCACCAGCGGGGGGGCGGGAGATACGCAGTATTTT
TRBJ1-3 TRBV5-1 - once CASSWGGAVVGNTIYF TGCGCCAGCAGCTGGGGGGGCGCGGTGGTCGGAAACACCATATATTTT
TRBJ2-3 TRBV30 - few CAWRIPAGFGTDTQYF TGTGCCTGGAGGATTCCGGCAGGTTTCGGCACAGATACGCAGTATTTT
TRBJ1-2 TRBV29-1 - - CSVEGTVGNNYGYTF TGCAGCGTTGAAGGGACAGTAGGTAATAACTATGGCTACACCTTC
TRBJ1-4 TRBV20-1 - - CSAPRGEKLFF TGCAGTGCCCCTCGAGGGGAAAAACTGTTTTTT
TRBJ1-2 TRBV10-2 - - CASSDMTARGYTF TGCGCCAGCAGTGATATGACAGCGAGGGGCTACACCTTC
TRBJ2-7 TRBV2 TRBD2 - CATQGGAESYEQYF TGTGCCACCCAGGGAGGGGCGGAATCCTACGAGCAGTACTTC
TRBJ1-5 TRBV5-8 TRBD1 once CASSSGQHNQPQHF TGTGCCAGCAGCTCGGGACAGCACAATCAGCCCCAGCATTTT
TRBJ2-7 TRBV5-4 - - CASSLDPGSSYEQYF TGTGCCAGCAGCTTGGATCCCGGTAGCTCCTACGAGCAGTACTTC
TRBJ2-2 TRBV19 TRBD2 - CASSINPSGGMSGELFF TGTGCCAGTAGTATTAACCCTAGCGGGGGTATGAGCGGGGAGCTGTTTTTT
TRBJ2-7 TRBV7-9 TRBD1 - CASSLADRGGYEQYF TGTGCCAGCAGTCTTGCGGACAGGGGTGGGTACGAGCAGTACTTC
TRBJ2-5 TRBV19 - - CASSIGTSSGYQETQYF TGTGCCAGTAGTATCGGGACTTCCTCGGGGTACCAAGAGACCCAGTACTTC
TRBJ2-3 TRBV18 - - CASTITGFSTDTQYF TGTGCCAGCACCATAACAGGTTTCTCCACAGATACGCAGTATTTT
TRBJ1-2 TRBV4-3 - - CASSQDRDYGYTF TGCGCCAGCAGCCAAGACCGGGACTATGGCTACACCTTC
TRBJ1-4 TRBV28 TRBD1 - CASSLDRGREKLFF TGTGCCAGCAGTTTAGACAGGGGGCGGGAAAAACTGTTTTTT
TRBJ1-2 TRBV15 - - CATSRIPGGGLSGYTF TGTGCCACCAGCAGGATACCGGGGGGCGGCCTAAGCGGCTACACCTTC
TRBJ2-7 TRBV19 - - CASSPANGYEQYF TGTGCCAGTAGTCCCGCCAACGGGTACGAGCAGTACTTC
TRBJ2-7 TRBV6-5 - - CASSYSAGYEQYF TGTGCCAGCAGTTATTCCGCCGGTTACGAGCAGTACTTC